Given below is one T cell receptor beta chain in context. Its antigen is not yet known. Within one base of it there is no much larger clone, and no base qualities were kept. This sample was taken from a study of blood T cell repertoires in COVID-19 (dated by TCRdb to the early 2020s). About the full investigation: The collaborator samples originated in the United States, Italy and Spain and spanned the acute and convalescent phases of COVID-19. The material from the prospective study consisted of cDNA or gDNA derived from T cells, B-cell-depleted T cells, or PBMCs. The dataset comprised deeply sampled blood TCRbeta repertoires from subjects exposed to, actively infected with, or recovered from COVID-19. The repertoires were released in a freely available public database meant as a resource for research on the immune response to SARS-CoV-2. The samples were drawn from the first 160 participants of the ongoing ImmuneRACE study and from 1,254 subjects provided by 6 global collaborators. Nearly every sample came with metadata listing a de-identified subject ID, COVID-19 status, age in years and sex. Where available, HLA class I and class II types were obtained from metadata supplied by the sample provider rather than from assay-based typing. Study-wide conclusions, independent of this receptor: Clinical and demographic metadata were provided uncurated, with the amount varying by source and participant.

TCRbeta CDR3 regions were amplified from genomic DNA using the immunoSEQ Assay, a bias-controlled multiplex PCR. As for how the authors treated the data: The number of nucleated cells in each sample was estimated by amplification of reference gene primers within the assay. To quantify the absolute abundance of each unique TCRbeta CDR3 rearrangement, sequence reads were collapsed and filtered. For each sample, productive Simpson clonality was calculated as the square root of Simpson's diversity index across productive rearrangements. Drawn from immuneACCESS, this table holds only the in-frame rearrangements with V and J called that TCRdb kept. Clones are partly lost; checked studies trace under half to an unresolved V gene and leave the rest unexplained. That table gives V, J and clone size, and the DNA gave D and trimming. The sample profile shows about 270,000 clones; around nine tenths of them were found once. About 10% of the sample is in the top ten clones.

Whole blood was collected in K2EDTA tubes by collaborating institutions according to the institutions' own protocols. For TCRbeta analysis, collaborators shipped samples as frozen whole blood, isolated PBMCs, or DNA extracted from either of those sample types. The germline V gene encodes CDR1 SGHRS and CDR2 YFSETQ. Here V drops 0 bases and J drops 4 bases, and the junction holds 0 bases not matched to any gene. The CDR3 spans 15 residues, from the cysteine through the phenylalanine. CDR3 DNA only is kept here, 45 bases in frame from base 1. Recombination linked TRBV5-1 to TRBJ1-4, with 10 bases in between that match TRBD1. The TCR sequence derives from a middle-aged man with active or convalescent COVID-19. Sequenced input: peripheral blood. The DNA is TGCGCCAGCAGCTTGGGGGACAGGGGTAATGAAAAACTGTTTTTT. It encodes CASSLGDRGNEKLFF.